The 30 T cell receptor beta chains given below trace back to one sample, sequenced in a study of regulatory T cells in long-lasting Graves disease. Sequencing libraries for TCR beta were prepared with iRepertoire HTBI primers and Arm-PCR of CDR3 regions. TCRdb ran MiXCR on the multiplex PCR reads and lists one entry per CDR3 protein. The table has 450,000 or so distinct CDR3 sequences, roughly 20% seen once; the top ten hold 7.8%. Regarding time point: persistent/refractory GD, antithyroid drugs over 5 years with positive TRAb. RNA extracted from PBMCs served as the sequencing template. The sample here was peripheral blood mononuclear cells (PBMCs), taken when the disease was refractory, from a patient treated with antithyroid drugs. The origin of the receptors is a female donor with Graves disease.

Ten or more counts support this clonotype. This rearrangement joins TRBV12-3 or TRBV12-4 to TRBJ1-1, with D hard to call. V dropped 6 bases and J dropped 5 bases, with 19 bases sitting between them. This CDR3 region has 15 residues. Here the CDR3 reads CASRSGRTGWTEAFF. The CDR3 nucleotides are TGTGCCAGCAGAAGCGGACGGACGGGGTGGACTGAAGCTTTCTTT.

This clonotype was counted ten times or more. This chain links TRBV28 with TRBJ2-7, with D possibly matching TRBD1 (6 bases). CDR1 MDHEN and CDR2 SYDVKM come from the germline V gene. Deletions cut 4 bases from V and 5 bases from J, with 12 bases between. This CDR3 has 13 amino acids. The CDR3 reads CASSSHRVNEQYF. The CDR3 bases are TGTGCCAGCAGTTCCCACAGGGTCAACGAGCAGTACTTC.

There are many counts of this clonotype. The V and J genes are TRBV27 and TRBJ2-7, with 9 bases matching TRBD2. The V gene end was trimmed by 4 bases and the J gene end by 4 bases; junction bases not matched to a gene: 8. CDR3 size: 15 residues. Germline CDR1 is MNHEY and CDR2 is SMNVEV (reference sequence). CDR3 sequence: CASSSLPSGIYEQYF. The CDR3 region has the DNA TGTGCCAGCAGTTCCCTTCCTAGCGGGATTTACGAGCAGTACTTC.

This clonotype appeared a few times. The V and J genes are TRBV6-1 and TRBJ2-1; 8 bases fit TRBD2. CDR3 length equals 16 residues. After removal of 0 bases from V and 1 base from J, the junction contained 2 bases not matched to a gene. The germline gives CDR1 MNHNS, CDR2 SASEGT. CDR3 region: CASSEARGGSYNEQFF. The CDR3 bases are TGTGCCAGCAGTGAAGCTCGGGGGGGGTCCTACAATGAGCAGTTCTTC.

In this sample, this clonotype turned up many times. This chain joins TRBV29-1 and TRBJ2-7, with D tentatively TRBD1 or TRBD2 (5 bases each). Germline V gives CDR1 SQVTM, CDR2 ANQGSEA. Trimming removed 5 bases from V and 2 bases from J, with 13 bases in between. The CDR3 is 13 amino acids. CDR3 region: CSVSVGTTYEQYF. CDR3 sequence (DNA): TGCAGCGTTTCCGTAGGGACGACCTACGAGCAGTACTTC.

This clonotype turned up a few times. The rearrangement joins TRBV29-1 to TRBJ2-7; D remains ambiguous. The V gene's germline CDR1 is SQVTM and CDR2 ANQGSEA. Trimming removed 5 bases from V and 2 bases from J, with 7 bases in between. CDR3 size: 11 residues. CDR3 residues: CSVYAAYEQYF. CDR3 sequence (DNA): TGCAGCGTTTACGCCGCCTACGAGCAGTACTTC.

In this sample, this clonotype turned up many times. CDR3 amino acids: CASSYGRLNTEAFF. For the CDR3, the DNA is TGTGCCAGCAGTTACGGGCGGTTGAACACTGAAGCTTTCTTT. The rearrangement links TRBV6-2 or TRBV6-3 to TRBJ1-1; D call uncertain. The CDR3 sequence is 14 residues long. Germline assignment: CDR1 MNHEY and CDR2 SVGEGT. V was cut by 2 bases and J by 0 bases, with 7 bases left in between.

The sample holds many counts of this clonotype. This chain links TRBV7-2 with TRBJ2-7; TRBD1 matches 7 bases. CDR1 and CDR2 (germline): SGHTA, FQGNSA. V shed 6 bases, J shed 3 bases, and the junction held 11 bases outside the gene matches. The CDR3 spans 15 residues. CDR3 residues: CASRRIDRARYEQYF. The DNA for the CDR3 is TGTGCCAGCAGGCGGATTGACAGGGCCCGCTACGAGCAGTACTTC.

Comment on this clonotype: A read error may explain this, as a much larger clone is one base away. The CDR3 DNA sequence: TGTGCCAGTGGAGGGACGGGTAGTACTGAAGCTTCCTTT. It translates to CASGGTGSTEASF. The V and J genes are TRBV6-1 and TRBJ1-1, with D possibly TRBD1 on 5 matching bases. The CDR3 runs 13 residues. Per germline, CDR1 MNHNS and CDR2 SASEGT.

This clonotype was picked up a small number of times. The rearrangement uses TRBV7-9 and TRBJ2-3; 11 bases line up with TRBD2. This CDR3 has 17 amino acids. Germline CDR1 reads SEHNR; CDR2 reads FQNEAQ (reference sequence). J was trimmed by 0 bases and V by 0 bases; bases with no gene match: 2. CDR3 DNA sequence: TGTGCCAGCAGCTTAGCTACTAGCGGGAGCAGCACAGATACGCAGTATTTT. Residues: CASSLATSGSSTDTQYF.

This clonotype appeared many times. The chain is built from TRBV7-8 and TRBJ2-7, with TRBD1 identical over 8 bases. Germline V gives CDR1 SGHVS, CDR2 FQNEAQ. The CDR3 loop spans 15 amino acids. The ends lost 4 bases at V and 4 bases at J; junction bases unmatched: 9. This chain's CDR3 is CASSSPRTGTYEQYF. The CDR3 bases are TGTGCCAGCAGCTCCCCAAGGACAGGGACTTACGAGCAGTACTTC.

The rearrangement links TRBV29-1 to TRBJ2-7; D possibly corresponds to TRBD1 (5 bases). The length of the CDR3 is 16 residues. The ends were cut back, 0 bases at V and 0 bases at J, with 15 bases in the middle. Germline CDR1 is SQVTM and CDR2 is ANQGSEA. This chain's CDR3 is CSVEDPASGASYEQYF. The CDR3 DNA follows: TGCAGCGTTGAAGATCCCGCTAGTGGGGCCTCCTACGAGCAGTACTTC.

This clonotype was detected ten times or more. J is TRBJ1-1 and V is TRBV12-3 or TRBV12-4; a possible D gene is TRBD1 (5 bases). V was pared by 3 bases and J by 3 bases, with 17 bases between. The CDR3 extends over 16 amino acids. CDR3 sequence: CASSFGGPLGYTEAFF. CDR3 nucleotides: TGTGCCAGCAGTTTCGGGGGACCCTTGGGTTACACTGAAGCTTTCTTT.

The V and J genes are TRBV4-1 and TRBJ1-2, with D maybe TRBD1 (5 bases). The CDR3 is made up of 17 amino acids. Between the trimmed V and J ends, which lost 4 bases and 5 bases, there was a span of 23 bases. Germline V gives CDR1 MGHRA, CDR2 YSYEKL. In DNA form, the CDR3 reads TGCGCCAGCAGCCGCATTGCCCGGGACCCCTCCCAGTATGGCTACACCTTC. Encoded protein: CASSRIARDPSQYGYTF.

Worth noting for this clonotype: This sequence may be a read error, since a much larger clone differs from it by one base. The chain recombines TRBV7-2 with TRBJ2-7; maybe TRBD1 (6 bases). This CDR3 contains 14 residues. CDR1 and CDR2 (germline): SGHTA, FQGNSA. The CDR3 spells CVSSWPGQDYEQYF. Here the CDR3 DNA reads TGTGTCAGCAGCTGGCCGGGACAAGATTACGAGCAGTACTTC.

This clonotype was observed at least ten times. This chain connects TRBV11-2 to TRBJ1-2; D ambiguous. The CDR3 covers 16 residues. The germline gives CDR1 SGHAT, CDR2 FQNNGV. Between the trimmed V and J ends, which lost 1 base and 4 bases, there was a span of 16 bases. CDR3 nucleotide sequence: TGTGCCAGCAGCTTAGGGGCGTTGTCCCCGATCTATGGCTACACCTTC. It specifies CASSLGALSPIYGYTF.

In its sample, this clonotype was seen many times. The CDR3 reads CSAPGQGGRETQYF. The CDR3 DNA reads TGCAGTGCTCCGGGACAGGGGGGTCGAGAGACCCAGTACTTC. The chain has TRBV20-1 and TRBJ2-5; 11 bases are a match to TRBD1. The germline V gene encodes CDR1 DFQATT and CDR2 SNEGSKA (reference sequence). This CDR3 region has 14 residues. V lost 5 bases and J lost 4; bases outside the gene matches: 6.

This rearrangement joins TRBV11-2 to TRBJ2-3; the D is unclear. The CDR3 is made up of 13 amino acids. V was shortened by 0 bases and J by 6 bases, with 7 bases between the two germline ends. Germline values: CDR1 SGHAT, CDR2 FQNNGV. The CDR3 DNA reads TGTGCCAGCAGCTTAGATCGCTGGGATACGCAGTATTTT. Protein: CASSLDRWDTQYF.

This clonotype showed up many times. The chain couples TRBV19 to TRBJ1-5, with 8 bases that match TRBD1. CDR3 length: 14 amino acids. Trimming removed 6 bases from V and 4 bases from J; junction bases left unmatched: 5. Looked up from germline, CDR1 is LNHDA and CDR2 is SQIVND (reference sequence). The CDR3 nucleotides are TGTGCCAGTAGGCAGACAGGGGAGAATCAGCCCCAGCATTTT. It encodes CASRQTGENQPQHF.

This clonotype has a count of ten or more. J is TRBJ2-5 and V is TRBV2, with TRBD2 matching 9 bases. The CDR3 consists of 13 residues. V lost 4 bases, J lost 9 bases, and 6 bases stayed unmatched. The germline CDR1 and CDR2 sequences are SNHLY and FYNNEI. CDR3 bases: TGTGCCAGCAGTGGGACTAGCGTACGGGCCCAGTACTTC. Amino acids: CASSGTSVRAQYF. The complete variable domain, with remaining parts taken from reference TRBV2 and TRBJ2-5, reads EPEVTQTPSHQVTQMGQEVILRCVPISNHLYFYWYRQILGQKVEFLVSFYNNEISEKSEIFDDQFSVERPDGSNFTLKIRSTKLEDSAMYFCASSGTSVRAQYFGPGTRLLVL.

This chain connects TRBV6-1 to TRBJ1-1; D possibly corresponds to TRBD1 (6 bases). Trimming removed 8 bases at V and 0 bases at J, with 16 bases between. CDR3 length: 15 residues. The germline V gene encodes CDR1 MNHNS and CDR2 SASEGT. The CDR3, as DNA: TGTGCCAGCTCCGGGTCGGGGGGGCTGAACACTGAAGCTTTCTTT. It specifies CASSGSGGLNTEAFF.

The rearrangement links TRBV28 to TRBJ2-7; D possibly corresponds to TRBD1 (5 bases). CDR3 length: 15 amino acids. V lost 5 bases and J lost 0, with 14 bases in between. Germline V gene lookup returns CDR1 MDHEN and CDR2 SYDVKM. This chain's CDR3 is CASSLSFDSSYEQYF. The CDR3 DNA reads as TGTGCCAGCAGTCTGTCCTTCGACAGCTCCTACGAGCAGTACTTC.

The chain combines TRBV19 with TRBJ2-7; D is possibly TRBD2 (5 bases). CDR1 and CDR2 (germline): LNHDA, SQIVND (reference sequence). The CDR3 sequence is 15 residues long. With 5 bases removed from V and 2 bases from J, the gap between germline ends came to 16 bases. In nucleotides, the CDR3 is TGTGCCAGTAGTCTGGCGGGCCAGGTTACCTACGAGCAGTACTTC. It translates to CASSLAGQVTYEQYF.

This clonotype was recorded many times. The CDR3 sequence: CASSVGTSGFSPYEQYF. Written as DNA, the CDR3 is TGTGCCAGCAGCGTAGGGACTAGCGGGTTTTCTCCCTACGAGCAGTACTTC. This chain joins TRBV9 and TRBJ2-7; 11 nucleotides line up with TRBD2. CDR1 and CDR2 (germline): SGDLS, YYNGEE. This CDR3 contains 17 residues. V lost 0 bases, J lost 2 bases, and 7 bases stayed unmatched.

This clonotype showed up many times. The chain combines TRBV29-1 with TRBJ1-1; D not resolved. The length of the CDR3 is 12 residues. Trimming pared 4 bases from V and 0 bases from J, leaving 6 bases between. Germline values: CDR1 SQVTM, CDR2 ANQGSEA. The CDR3: CSVGFMNTEAFF. CDR3 nucleotides: TGCAGCGTTGGTTTTATGAACACTGAAGCTTTCTTT. Combining the CDR3 with reference TRBV29-1 and TRBJ1-1 gives the whole variable domain SAVISQKPSRDICQRGTSLTIQCQVDSQVTMMFWYRQQPGQSLTLIATANQGSEATYESGFVIDKFPISRPNLTFSTLTVSNMSPEDSSIYLCSVGFMNTEAFFGQGTRLTVV.

This clonotype has at least ten counts. The chain joins TRBV5-1 to TRBJ2-2; 11 positions match TRBD1. CDR3 size: 14 residues. The V gene's germline CDR1 is SGHRS and CDR2 YFSETQ. V dropped 4 bases and J dropped 6; count of bases not matched to a gene: 2. The CDR3 nucleotides read TGCGCCAGCAGCCCGGGACAGGGGGCCGGGGAGCTGTTTTTT. It yields the protein CASSPGQGAGELFF.

The sample holds a few counts of this clonotype. The chain has TRBV6-1 and TRBJ1-3, with D hard to call. Germline CDR1 and CDR2: MNHNS and SASEGT. The CDR3 sequence is 15 residues long. Trimming took 1 base from V and 2 from J, leaving 9 bases between them. The CDR3 DNA reads as TGTGCCAGCAGTGAAGAGGCCGGGACTGGAAACACCATATATTTT. As protein: CASSEEAGTGNTIYF.

This clonotype was seen only a few times. This rearrangement joins TRBV29-1 to TRBJ2-5; D tentatively fits TRBD1 or TRBD2 (7 bases each). Looked up from germline, CDR1 is SQVTM and CDR2 is ANQGSEA. This CDR3 comprises 13 residues. V was pared by 7 bases and J by 5 bases, with 17 bases between. Here the CDR3 DNA reads TGCAGCGCTAGCGGTAGGGGGCGGGAGACCCAGTACTTC. It encodes CSASGRGRETQYF.

This clonotype came up many times. V and J are TRBV24-1 and TRBJ2-7, with D possibly being TRBD2 (5 bases). The germline V gene encodes CDR1 KGHDR and CDR2 SFDVKD. This CDR3 region has 13 residues. Trimming removed 0 bases from V and 3 bases from J, with 5 bases in between. In DNA, the CDR3 is TGTGCCACCAGTGATTTGGGGAGCTACGAGCAGTACTTC. The encoded protein is CATSDLGSYEQYF.

This clonotype was detected ten times or more. The V and J genes are TRBV28 and TRBJ1-1; TRBD1 aligns across 7 bases. Germline V gene lookup returns CDR1 MDHEN and CDR2 SYDVKM. This CDR3 is 14 amino acids long. Trimming cost V 7 bases and J 3 bases; bases outside gene matches: 8. The CDR3 DNA is TGTGCCAGCAATCCGGGACAGACATACACTGAAGCTTTCTTT. It specifies CASNPGQTYTEAFF. The full variable domain, its missing parts supplied by reference TRBV28 and TRBJ1-1, is DVKVTQSSRYLVKRTGEKVFLECVQDMDHENMFWYRQDPGLGLRLIYFSYDVKMKEKGDIPEGYSVSREKKERFSLILESASTNQTSMYLCASNPGQTYTEAFFGQGTRLTVV.